What follows describes a single T cell receptor (beta chain). What it binds is unknown. The sample originates from a study of immune evolution from preneoplasia to lung adenocarcinoma. Data came from immunoSEQ multiplex PCR; TCRdb stores just in-frame clones and leaves some out. Counted here are fewer than 6,000 clones, around nine tenths occurring once; the ten biggest clones make up roughly 2.1%. Between the mid-2010s and the late 2010s, patients underwent resection in Japan or China. Notes on the study in general: Compared with EGFR-mutant or double wild-type lesions, KRAS-mutant nodules were more clonal. Later-stage lesions seemingly showed higher T cell density and diversity than normal lung.

Germline CDR1 reads LGHNA; CDR2 reads YNFKEQ. Losses at the gene ends were 2 bases for V and 4 bases for J; bases not matched to a gene: 15. This CDR3 has 20 residues. The sample consisted of FFPE atypical adenomatous hyperplasia tissue from the lung. Subset denoted: atypical adenomatous hyperplasia (AAH), lung preneoplasia. This sequence originates from a person between 65 and 79 years old with lung adenocarcinoma. The J gene is TRBJ2-3, the V gene TRBV4-2; 13 bases agree with TRBD2. This CDR3 is CASSQPTSGGSRFGADTQYF. CDR3 coding DNA: TGTGCCAGCAGCCAACCGACTAGCGGGGGGTCGCGATTTGGTGCAGATACGCAGTATTTT.